This note documents a single TCR beta chain sequence. The clone's antigen remains unknown. Qualities for individual bases were not recorded, and no much larger clone is one base off. The cohort consisted of more than 650 healthy bone marrow donors. Cohort members were all nominally healthy when sampled, although unrecorded immune exposures were likely present. The donor tested CMV seronegative and was one of the 352 seronegative cohort members. A peripheral blood sample was provided by each donor, and peripheral blood mononuclear cells were used for TCR beta sequencing. Genomic DNA was extracted from the blood cell samples with the Qiagen DNeasy Blood Extraction Kit. The V and J ends are trimmed by 4 bases and 0 bases, leaving 15 bases between them. CDR1 MGHDK and CDR2 SYGVNS were looked up in the germline V gene. Inclusive of the bounding cysteine and phenylalanine, the CDR3 is 16 residues long. Only the CDR3 DNA stays, 48 bases, in frame from base 1.

Libraries were constructed by the immunoSEQ multiplex PCR assay. The multiplex PCR relied on a mix of 60 forward primers for TCR Vbeta segments and 13 reverse primers for TCR Jbeta segments. A multiplex PCR assay on genomic DNA amplified the CDR3 region of rearranged TCR beta genes. Amplified TCR beta libraries were sequenced as 87-base-pair reads on the Illumina HiSeq System. As for how the authors treated the data: A later analysis tallied roughly 76 million unique TCR beta chains across the 666 repertoires, and around 10 million of those chains were shared by two or more donors. A nearest-neighbor algorithm error-corrected the raw reads and collapsed the reads into unique sequences, merging closely related sequences to remove PCR and sequencing errors. V, D and J gene segments were assigned by aligning CDR3 sequences to IMGT reference sequences. Each retained sequence needed at least a six-nucleotide match to both a V gene segment and a J gene segment. Rearrangements were called productive when the CDR3 lacked stop codons and stayed in frame with V and J; all others were non-productive. CDR3 was defined by IMGT convention, running from the second conserved V-encoded cysteine to the conserved J-encoded phenylalanine. In an earlier analysis of around 570 of the donors, sequences lacking an unambiguous match to a single V gene segment were excluded. An earlier analysis of fewer than 750 of the donors called V segments functional above 56.7% productive rearrangements and segregating when the between-donor standard deviation exceeded 5%. A statistical classification framework was built for diagnosing cytomegalovirus status from the catalog of TCR beta chain sequences. A later analysis assigned V and J genes by comparing TCR nucleotide sequences with IMGT/GENE-DB human TR gene sequences. Using the TCRdist pipeline, a later analysis assigned CDR3 sequences along with most-parsimonious VDJ recombination scenarios. In a later analysis, every TCR beta chain was defined by the combination of its CDR3 amino acid sequence and its V-gene family, and reads without a unique V-gene family were dropped. A later analysis removed 550 to 650 highly shared, low-generation-probability nucleotide sequences to deal with suspected cross-contamination and a sequencing artifact. In a later analysis, a clonal expansion index for each public chain was calculated from normalized within-repertoire ranks of inferred template counts. In a later analysis, generation probabilities were computed using a VDJ recombination model fitted to out-of-frame rearrangements, and the results were checked against IGoR. A later analysis scored TCR-TCR, TCR-HLA and TCR-CMV co-occurrence with hypergeometric tests, applying a repertoire-size bias correction to TCR pairs. In a later analysis, false discovery rates were estimated by permuting HLA or CMV assignments 20 times. In a later analysis, co-occurring TCRs were grouped with DBSCAN, and TCRdist sequence similarity was added when clustering was performed within HLA-allele-positive subsets. Repertoires with fewer than 30,000 or more than 120,000 public chains, plus five repertoires with anomalous nucleotide sharing, were excluded from co-occurrence clustering. The source is immuneACCESS, and TCRdb retained only in-frame sequences with V and J called. Part of the clones is not carried over; for the studies checked, unresolved V genes explain less than half of this, and the remainder is unexplained. Clone size and the V and J calls come from that table; the DNA yielded D and trimming. In all, the sample holds 60,000 to 70,000 clones, and roughly four fifths of those were seen once. The leading ten clones occupy under 6.5% of the sample.

These data belong to a study of cytomegalovirus exposure and HLA in healthy donors (TCRdb year 2017). Some background on the complete study: In an earlier analysis of 450 to 750 of the donors, about 270 Gb of sequence data and some 120 million unique TCR beta sequences from some 170 million T cells were reported. The number of donors typed differed by locus, with 629-630 for A, B, C, DRB1 and DQB1, more than 500 for DQA1, 600 to 610 for DPA1, and roughly 450 for DPB1. Rather than drawing on any new phenotypic data, the later analysis identified candidate immune exposures from TCR beta sequences and the way those sequences occurred across donors. Among the roughly 400 genotyped donors, roughly 80% belonged to the genetic ancestry cluster associated with self-reported Caucasian donors. All discovery cohort repertoires had been generated on a single sequencing platform. High-throughput TCR immunosequencing, statistical association of individual TCRs with disease status, and machine learning were combined to predict cytomegalovirus infection status. Donor age, sex, ethnicity and CMV serostatus were compiled alongside the repertoire data. The study aimed to test whether cataloging public T cell receptors could reveal signatures of past pathogen exposure. The T cell repertoires of 666 subjects were profiled by immunosequencing and related to cytomegalovirus serostatus. A separate validation cohort of roughly 130 different subjects was used in addition to the roughly 700-subject first cohort. Class I and class II HLA loci were covered by the typing at four-digit resolution. Genome-wide SNP genotypes for about 65% of the 666 donors were used in a later genetic analysis, which treated that subset as a discovery cohort. In a later analysis, previously published TCR beta repertoires from about 640 donors were re-analyzed and high-resolution HLA genotyping was added so that TCR occurrence patterns could be studied. Among about 390 genotyped donors of the cohort, an average of around 240,000 unique TCR beta nucleotide sequences were sequenced per donor, about a sixth of them non-productive. Four or five DR-DQ haplotypes were handled as single units for association and clustering because linkage in the cohort was strong. To decide whether each TCR beta V gene segment behaved as functional or pseudogenic, an earlier analysis of some 570 of the donors relied on high-throughput TCR beta sequencing. An early release that covered about 640 HLA-typed donors contained approximately 300 gigabases of sequencing data and tens of millions of unique TCR sequences. The paper as a whole reports these results and caveats: An earlier analysis of around 600 of the donors showed that most TCR beta V segments appeared in productive rearrangements either about 90% or about 30% of the time, which broadly matched IMGT annotations. Because HLA typing was missing for some donors at each locus, association tests included only the typed subset. Compared with equally common non-associated chains, HLA-associated TCR beta chains in a later analysis were more clonally expanded and had lower generation probabilities. When HLA alleles, especially DR and DQ, strongly co-occurred, attributing TCR associations to individual alleles was difficult. The only immune exposure information available for the cohort was CMV serostatus. A later genetic analysis reported fewer N-insertions in productive TCRs among donors in an Asian-associated ancestry cluster than the approximately 670-donor mean. In vitro tests confirmed that three of the cytomegalovirus-associated TCR beta chains recognize cytomegalovirus antigens. The earlier analysis of approximately 590 of the donors excluded roughly 17 rarely observed V segments, including chromosome 9 orphons, because counts were too low. Most TCR sequences were seen in very few donors, while some public TCRs were found in many individuals. Several of the top co-occurrence clusters appeared to be linked to parvovirus B19, influenza, CMV and Epstein-Barr virus, according to a later analysis. V-gene and J-gene trimming of TCR beta chains was associated with a missense DCLRE1C variant in a later genetic analysis, and the association was replicated in an independent cohort. Roughly uniform sequencing depth across donors was assumed in presence/absence analyses, although this assumption may not hold. Correlated functional status among segregating V segments might be attributable to linkage disequilibrium, but an unknown experimental factor could not be ruled out. In the study, around 150 TCR beta chains were listed as associated with cytomegalovirus. This cohort had only TCR beta chains sequenced, and the lack of alpha or paired-chain data limited which features could be detected. In both the original and validation cohorts, the classifier was reported to diagnose cytomegalovirus status with high specificity and sensitivity. In a later analysis, most CMV-associated TCR beta chains were found to appear HLA-restricted, with HLA associations seemingly driven largely by CMV exposure. A later analysis found that TCR association rates varied across HLA loci, with DRB1 alleles showing the most associated TCRs and HLA-C alleles the fewest. The authors suggested that the approach could potentially be generalized to other disease states and immunological phenotypes. At a false discovery rate of 0.05, a later analysis linked 16,951 TCR beta sequences to specific HLA alleles. Some IMGT-functional V segments, including TRBV6-2 and TRBV6-3, could not be told apart with the 87-base-pair reads, so those segments were excluded. A further reported finding was that TCR beta sequences accurately predicted the HLA-A and HLA-B alleles for most subjects in the first cohort. The sequencing pipeline was judged likely to have produced a cluster of highly shared sequence variants as a technical artifact.

The TCR originated in a man in his forties or fifties in good health and CMV-seronegative. Sequenced input: PBMCs. The chain couples TRBV25-1 to TRBJ1-2; 5 matching bases give a weak D call of TRBD1. The DNA sequence is as follows: TGTGCCAGCAGTGCATTGGGGGGAACCTCTAACTATGGCTACACCTTC. Its protein product is CASSALGGTSNYGYTF.